The 8 T cell receptor beta chains below all came from one sample that was sequenced in a study of spatial heterogeneity in lung cancer. TCRdb re-called the 5' RACE reads through MiXCR, storing one row per CDR3 protein. The data contain about 48,000 distinct CDR3 sequences, 5.3% of them singletons. Time point specified: sample taken at primary tumor resection. No cell sorting; template was whole RNA from tumor, lung tissue or PBMC. The source was PBMCs, collected at surgery. The receptors derive from a male donor with early-stage non-small cell lung cancer.

The chain recombines TRBV6-5 with TRBJ2-2; TRBD1 agrees at 7 bases. Germline CDR1 reads MNHEY; CDR2 reads SVGAGI. CDR3 length equals 12 residues. V lost 8 bases to trimming and J lost 8 bases; unmatched junction nucleotides: 5. CDR3 bases: TGTGCCAGCGGGAACAGGGGTGGGGAGCTGTTTTTT. Protein product: CASGNRGGELFF.

The chain uses TRBV7-3 and TRBJ2-5; tentatively, D is TRBD2 (6 bases). The CDR3 is 15 amino acids. Looked up from germline, CDR1 is SGHTA and CDR2 is FQGTGA. Trimming shortened V by 5 bases and J by 5 bases, and 18 bases separated the two germline ends. In DNA, the CDR3 is TGTGCCAGCAGCGTAGCCCCGACTAGTTACGAGACCCAGTACTTC. As protein: CASSVAPTSYETQYF.

This clonotype appeared many times. The J gene is TRBJ1-3, the V gene TRBV5-1; D gene ambiguous. Trimming removed 6 bases from V and 10 bases from J, with 5 bases in between. CDR1 and CDR2 from the germline V gene are SGHRS and YFSETQ. The CDR3 loop spans 9 amino acids. This CDR3 is CASIPTIYF. Here the CDR3 DNA reads TGCGCCAGCATCCCGACCATATATTTT.

This clonotype was detected many times. The chain couples TRBV9 to TRBJ2-1; the D gene could be TRBD1 or TRBD2 (5 bases each). V lost 4 bases, J lost 9 bases, and 14 bases lay in between. The CDR3 loop spans 13 amino acids. Looked up from germline, CDR1 is SGDLS and CDR2 is YYNGEE. The DNA for the CDR3 is TGTGCCAGCAGCTCACTAGGGGCGTTTGAGCAGTTCTTC. Its protein is CASSSLGAFEQFF.

This clonotype was picked up many times. This chain joins TRBV20-1 and TRBJ2-3; perhaps TRBD1 as D (6 bases). Germline CDR1 DFQATT, CDR2 SNEGSKA (reference sequence). The V end lost 0 bases, the J end lost 2 bases, and 21 bases lay between the germline ends. The CDR3 contains 18 residues. CDR3 DNA: TGCAGTGCTAGAGATCCCCAGGGGACCGCGCAACTCACAGATACGCAGTATTTT. Translated: CSARDPQGTAQLTDTQYF.

This clonotype was seen at least ten times. This chain joins TRBV28 and TRBJ1-2; D unclear. The CDR3 extends over 10 amino acids. With 7 bases removed from V and 8 bases from J, the gap between germline ends came to 8 bases. From germline, CDR1 is MDHEN and CDR2 SYDVKM. The chain's CDR3 is CASMSGGYTF. The CDR3 coding sequence is TGTGCCAGCATGAGCGGAGGCTACACCTTC.

This clonotype was detected ten times or more. This rearrangement joins TRBV6-1 to TRBJ2-2, with D unresolved. From germline, CDR1 is MNHNS and CDR2 SASEGT. Trimming took 2 bases from V and 1 from J, leaving 11 bases between them. This CDR3 has 16 amino acids. CDR3 region: CASSEQALQNTGELFF. CDR3 bases: TGTGCCAGCAGTGAACAGGCCCTTCAGAACACCGGGGAGCTGTTTTTT.

The sample holds many counts of this clonotype. The chain joins TRBV10-1 to TRBJ2-7; TRBD1 agrees at 10 bases. CDR1 is WNHNN, CDR2 SYGVQD, per germline (reference sequence). The trim removed 5 bases at V and 5 bases at J, leaving 6 bases unmatched. The CDR3 contains 14 residues. The CDR3 DNA reads as TGCGCCAGCAGTTTAGACAGGGGGCGGCACGAGCAGTACTTC. Translating gives CASSLDRGRHEQYF.